Sequencing of this T cell receptor (beta chain) was carried out in a study of blood T cell repertoires in COVID-19. Libraries were prepared by immunoSEQ multiplex PCR; TCRdb keeps only in-frame clonotypes and omits some of them. This sample has over 100,000 clones, with roughly 80% found just once. Germline V gene lookup returns CDR1 LGHDT and CDR2 YNNKEL (reference sequence). This CDR3 has 17 amino acids. V was clipped by 1 base and J by 1 base, with 14 bases between them. This clone was seen only once. The TCR was taken from a woman aged 60-70 years with acute or convalescent COVID-19. The chain couples TRBV3-1 (or the pseudogene TRBV3-2) to TRBJ1-3; maybe TRBD1 (5 bases). The source material was peripheral blood. DNA of the CDR3: TGTGCCAGCAGCCAAGGTGAGACAGCAAGGTCTGGAAACACCATATATTTT. It yields the protein CASSQGETARSGNTIYF.